This TCR beta chain appears in the sequencing data of a study of blood T cell repertoires in COVID-19. Overall study: The samples span acute and convalescent COVID-19 from the United States, Italy and Spain. Sample material is recorded as cDNA or gDNA derived from T cells, B-cell-depleted T cells, or PBMCs.

Seattle patients were enrolled while actively infected and followed longitudinally. Per the authors' pipeline: From reference gene primer amplification, estimates of nucleated cell counts were derived. Clones were sequenced by immunoSEQ multiplex PCR, and TCRdb holds only the in-frame ones, with some missing. V, J and clone size are those of that table, while D and trimming were read from the DNA. Here the sample spans about 350,000 clones, around 87% being singletons. V shed 3 bases, J shed 2 bases, and the junction held 0 bases outside the gene matches. This CDR3 comprises 15 residues. CDR1 and CDR2 (germline): SGHTA, FQGNSA.

The source of this sequence is a woman in her fifties or sixties with COVID-19, enrolled during active disease. The chain combines TRBV7-2 with TRBJ2-6; 8 nucleotides agree with TRBD1. Sequencing was carried out using peripheral blood. CDR3 sequence: CASSLTGAGANVLTF. In DNA form, the CDR3 reads TGTGCCAGCAGCTTGACAGGGGCTGGGGCCAACGTCCTGACTTTC.